The sequence of this T cell receptor beta chain was determined in a study of CD8+ T cells in alopecia areata. Study details: Skin-grafted approximately 7-11-week-old female C3H/HeJ mice received tissue from approximately 6-12-month-old C3H/HeJ donors with spontaneous alopecia. General study points: Among the cells sequenced in scalp samples are also the resident alphabeta T cells of normal skin. Possibly because of HLA-related factors, TCR sharing was less clear across patients than in mice.

This clone was counted only a few times. What it binds is not known. Gene names are mouse gene names. The read ends 4 residues early relative to the CDR3; the germline J gene fills the gap. cDNA prepared by RNA extraction and subsequent reverse transcription served as the template for sequencing. Assay used: immunoSEQ multiplex PCR; TCRdb lists only in-frame clones, some missing. The sample has approximately 110,000 clones, none seen only once. This CDR3 is built from 16 residues. Trimming stripped 0 bases from V and 0 bases from J, with 11 bases between. CDR1 SGHSA and CDR2 FRNQAP come from the germline V gene.

This chain links TRBV16 with TRBJ1-2; tentative D call: TRBD1 (6 bases). This sequence originates from a C3H/HeJ mouse with alopecia areata. Mouse strain MHC haplotype: H2-k. Source material: lesional skin. CDR3 sequence: CASSLEQGRPNSDYTF. The sequenced CDR3 bases are TGTGCAAGCAGCTTAGAACAGGGTCGCCCAAACTCC.